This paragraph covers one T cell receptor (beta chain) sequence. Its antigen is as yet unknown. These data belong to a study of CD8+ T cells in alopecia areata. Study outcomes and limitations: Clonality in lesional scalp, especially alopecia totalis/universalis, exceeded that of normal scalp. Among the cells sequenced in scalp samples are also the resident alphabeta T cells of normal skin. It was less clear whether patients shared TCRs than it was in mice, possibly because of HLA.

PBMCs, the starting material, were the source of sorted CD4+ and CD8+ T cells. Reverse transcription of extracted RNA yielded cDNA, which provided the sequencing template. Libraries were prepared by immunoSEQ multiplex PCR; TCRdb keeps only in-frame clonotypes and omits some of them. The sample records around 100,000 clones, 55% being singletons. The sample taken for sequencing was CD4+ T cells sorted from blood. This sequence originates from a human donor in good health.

The CDR3 sequence: CASSLDGTSGLGLFF. The CDR3 nucleotides read TGTGCCAGCAGCTTAGACGGGACTAGCGGCCTCGGGCTGTTTTTT. V gene TRBV7-2 combines with J gene TRBJ2-2; 11 nucleotides match TRBD2. Trimming cost V 1 base and J 13 bases; bases outside gene matches: 8. There are 15 residues in the CDR3. Germline CDR1 reads SGHTA; CDR2 reads FQGNSA.